This TCR beta chain emerged from a study of regulatory T cells in long-lasting Graves disease. HTBI primers from iRepertoire and Arm-PCR of CDR3 regions yielded the TCR beta libraries. TCRdb re-analysed the multiplex PCR reads in MiXCR, keeping a single row per CDR3 protein. In the table there are roughly 520,000 distinct CDR3 sequences, 12% of which are singletons. This CDR3 comprises 17 residues. V was pared by 2 bases and J by 7 bases, with 20 bases between. Germline loops: CDR1 LGHNA, CDR2 YNFKEQ. The time point was: newly diagnosed GD, antithyroid drugs for less than 3 months. Extracted RNA from PBMCs served as the source of the TCR library. American Thyroid Association guidelines were used to diagnose Graves' disease. The same sample was also used in a study of T cells in Graves' hyperthyroidism and ophthalmopathy. Per that study: Exclusions: uncontrolled infection, other autoimmune disease, pregnancy, lactation. Ophthalmopathy was told apart from stable hyperthyroidism by a 13 V-J model.

The genes are TRBV4-2 and TRBJ2-2, with D tentatively TRBD2 (5 bases). The input for sequencing was peripheral blood mononuclear cells (PBMCs), taken at new diagnosis, from a patient treated with antithyroid drugs. This clonotype was obtained from a woman under 40 with Graves disease. This CDR3 is CASSQNPRGLLVGELFF. The CDR3 region has the DNA TGTGCCAGCAGCCAAAACCCCCGAGGGCTTTTGGTCGGGGAGCTGTTTTTT.